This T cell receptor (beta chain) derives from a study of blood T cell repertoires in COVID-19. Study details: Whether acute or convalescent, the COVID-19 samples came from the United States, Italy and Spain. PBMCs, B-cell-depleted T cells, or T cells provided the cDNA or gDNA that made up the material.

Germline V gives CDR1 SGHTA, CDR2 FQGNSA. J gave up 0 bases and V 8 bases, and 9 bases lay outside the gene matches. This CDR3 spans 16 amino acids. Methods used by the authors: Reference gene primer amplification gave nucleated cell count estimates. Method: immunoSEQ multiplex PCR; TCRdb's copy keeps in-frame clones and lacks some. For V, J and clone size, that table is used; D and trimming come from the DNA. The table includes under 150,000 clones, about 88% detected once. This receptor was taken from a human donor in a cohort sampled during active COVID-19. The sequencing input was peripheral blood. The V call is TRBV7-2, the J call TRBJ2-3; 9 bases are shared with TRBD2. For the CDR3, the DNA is TGTGCCAGCTGTACGCGGGGGGGATTTAGCACAGATACGCAGTATTTT. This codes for CASCTRGGFSTDTQYF.